This passage covers 8 T cell receptor beta chains from one sample sequenced in a study of shared clonotypes between healthy human individuals. TCRdb's copy holds only in-frame clones and misses some; the assay was immunoSEQ multiplex PCR. This table holds more than 850,000 clones, around 78% found once. The sample comprised memory CD4+ T cells from PBMCs. Documented subset: CD45RA-negative fraction. The receptors stem from a man in his late teens or twenties in good health. Some clones in this sample may be carry-over from other donors' samples.

About this clone: Other DNA sequences in this specimen translate into the identical CDR3. This chain joins TRBV5-1 and TRBJ2-1, with a possible D match to TRBD1 (5 bases). V was clipped by 0 bases and J by 5 bases, with 9 bases between them. Germline V lookup: CDR1 SGHRS, CDR2 YFSETQ. The CDR3 extends over 14 amino acids. CDR3 bases: TGCGCCAGCAGCTTGGGTGGGGCGAACAATGAGCAGTTCTTC. It translates to CASSLGGANNEQFF.

This rearrangement joins TRBV7-2 to TRBJ2-7; the match to TRBD2 covers 7 bases. The germline CDR1 and CDR2 sequences are SGHTA and FQGNSA. V lost 5 bases and J lost 0; bases outside the gene matches: 4. The CDR3 is 14 residues long. This chain's CDR3 is CASSLRTSSYEQYF. For the CDR3, the DNA is TGTGCCAGCAGCCTACGGACTAGCTCCTACGAGCAGTACTTC. Together with reference TRBV7-2 and TRBJ2-7, the CDR3 gives the full variable domain: GAGVSQSPSNKVTEKGKDVELRCDPISGHTALYWYRQSLGQGLEFLIYFQGNSAPDKSGLPSDRFSAERTGGSVSTLTIQRTQQEDSAVYLCASSLRTSSYEQYFGPGTRLTVT.

The chain's CDR3 is CASSSRGFNSPLHF. DNA for the CDR3: TGTGCCAGCAGCTCAAGGGGGTTTAATTCACCCCTCCACTTT. V and J are TRBV7-2 and TRBJ1-6; tentative D call: TRBD1 (6 bases). Germline lookup yields CDR1 SGHTA and CDR2 FQGNSA. Trimming shortened V by 4 bases and J by 6 bases, and 10 bases separated the two germline ends. The CDR3 length is 14 residues.

Points on this clone: The same CDR3 is also encoded by other DNA sequences in this sample. This chain uses TRBV7-9 with TRBJ2-5; D may be TRBD1 (5 bases). CDR3 length equals 11 residues. Germline lookup yields CDR1 SEHNR and CDR2 FQNEAQ (reference sequence). V was trimmed by 6 bases and J by 5 bases, leaving 7 bases between them. This chain's CDR3 is CASSSGETQYF. The DNA for the CDR3 is TGTGCCAGCAGTTCAGGGGAGACCCAGTACTTC.

V gene TRBV29-1 combines with J gene TRBJ1-2; maybe TRBD1 (6 bases). Between the trimmed V and J ends, which lost 3 bases and 2 bases, there was a span of 7 bases. The CDR3 totals 12 residues. Germline assignment: CDR1 SQVTM and CDR2 ANQGSEA. CDR3 bases: TGCAGCGTTGATCAGGGGAACTATGGCTACACCTTC. It yields the protein CSVDQGNYGYTF. The whole variable domain, remainder taken from reference TRBV29-1 and TRBJ1-2, is SAVISQKPSRDICQRGTSLTIQCQVDSQVTMMFWYRQQPGQSLTLIATANQGSEATYESGFVIDKFPISRPNLTFSTLTVSNMSPEDSSIYLCSVDQGNYGYTFGSGTRLTVV.

V usage is TRBV6-6 and J usage is TRBJ1-1, with 7 positions matching TRBD1. Germline V lookup: CDR1 MNHNY, CDR2 SVGAGI (reference sequence). The CDR3 consists of 15 residues. Trimming took 6 bases from V and 11 from J; bases not matched to a gene: 18. The CDR3 loop is CASSDPSGQSARAFF. In nucleotides, the CDR3 is TGTGCCAGCAGCGATCCTTCGGGACAGTCGGCTCGGGCTTTCTTT.

This chain links TRBV7-2 with TRBJ1-1, with TRBD1 matching over 11 bases. CDR1 is SGHTA, CDR2 FQGNSA, per germline. Germline trimming cut 1 base from V and 2 bases from J; bases unmatched to any gene: 3. The CDR3 sequence is 16 residues long. The CDR3 protein is CASSLVGTGGNTEAFF. CDR3 in DNA: TGTGCCAGCAGCTTAGTGGGGACAGGGGGAAACACTGAAGCTTTCTTT. The full variable domain, with the rest looked up from reference TRBV7-2 and TRBJ1-1, is GAGVSQSPSNKVTEKGKDVELRCDPISGHTALYWYRQSLGQGLEFLIYFQGNSAPDKSGLPSDRFSAERTGGSVSTLTIQRTQQEDSAVYLCASSLVGTGGNTEAFFGQGTRLTVV.

This chain connects TRBV5-4 to TRBJ2-1, with TRBD2 identical over 12 bases. CDR1 SGHNT and CDR2 YYREEE come from the germline V gene (reference sequence). V shed 0 bases, J shed 7 bases, and the junction held 8 bases outside the gene matches. This CDR3 has 17 residues. CDR3 protein: CASSLGLAGVAVNEQFF. The CDR3 nucleotides read TGTGCCAGCAGCTTGGGACTAGCGGGAGTGGCTGTTAATGAGCAGTTCTTC. The full variable domain, in which reference TRBV5-4 and TRBJ2-1 provide the parts outside the CDR3, is ETGVTQSPTHLIKTRGQQVTLRCSSQSGHNTVSWYQQALGQGPQFIFQYYREEENGRGNFPPRFSGLQFPNYSSELNVNALELDDSALYLCASSLGLAGVAVNEQFFGPGTRLTVL.